This T cell receptor beta chain was captured in a study of T cells in Graves' hyperthyroidism and ophthalmopathy. This clonotype was detected many times. Germline trimming cut 1 base from V and 1 base from J; bases unmatched to any gene: 3. The CDR3 is 15 residues long. The V gene's germline CDR1 is SGHRS and CDR2 YFSETQ. No ophthalmopathy progression within 18 months constituted stable Graves' hyperthyroidism. TCR beta CDR3 regions were amplified from RNA. The study used the HTBI primer set for a first-round RT-PCR of the TCR CDR3. TCRdb used MiXCR to reprocess the multiplex PCR reads, holding one entry per CDR3 protein. The repertoire holds 500,000 to 750,000 distinct CDR3 sequences, 15% to 19% seen once, with around 7.8% in the top ten.

Sequenced: blood. The chain combines TRBV5-1 with TRBJ1-1, with 8 bases aligning to TRBD1. This TCR was recovered from a young woman with Graves' hyperthyroidism. CDR3 nucleotide sequence: TGCGCCAGCAGCTTGCGAGGACAGGGGAACACTGAAGCTTTCTTT. Translation gives CASSLRGQGNTEAFF.